This entry lists 5 T cell receptor beta chains sequenced from one sample in a study of CD8+ T cells in alopecia areata. Extracted from the samples, RNA was reverse transcribed into cDNA to serve as the sequencing template. The method was immunoSEQ multiplex PCR; TCRdb's version includes in-frame clones alone and lacks a portion of them. The table has over 150,000 clones, approximately 55% seen once. The treatment: oral pan-JAK inhibitor, 5-10 mg twice daily. Sequences were derived from CD8+ T cells sorted from blood, sampled at week 24, from a patient treated with tofacitinib. These receptors came from a human donor with alopecia areata.

This clone was detected a few times. This sequence joins TRBV5-6 and TRBJ2-1; D gene ambiguous. Trimming took off 3 bases at V and 7 bases at J, with 11 bases between the two ends. Germline lookup yields CDR1 SGHDT and CDR2 YYEEEE. The CDR3 extends over 13 amino acids. The CDR3 sequence: CASSSGSWNEQFF. The CDR3 nucleotides read TGTGCCAGCAGCTCCGGGTCTTGGAATGAGCAGTTCTTC.

This clone was counted a few times. V is TRBV5-1 and J is TRBJ1-2; TRBD1 agrees at 7 bases. CDR1 and CDR2 from the germline V gene are SGHRS and YFSETQ. Trimming took 0 bases from V and 5 from J; bases not matched to a gene: 13. The CDR3 loop spans 17 amino acids. The CDR3: CASSLAGQANLLYGYTF. The CDR3 DNA is TGCGCCAGCAGCTTGGCCGGACAGGCGAATCTTCTGTATGGCTACACCTTC.

The chain joins TRBV15 to TRBJ2-7; 10 nucleotides agree with TRBD1. The germline V gene has CDR1 LNHNV and CDR2 YYDKDF (reference sequence). This CDR3 has 13 amino acids. After removal of 8 bases from V and 4 bases from J, the junction contained 5 bases not matched to a gene. CDR3 nucleotides: TGTGCCACCCGCGGACAGGGGGGGTACGAGCAGTACTTC. It specifies CATRGQGGYEQYF.

The chain links TRBV5-6 to TRBJ2-1; tentative D call: TRBD2 (5 bases). Trimming pared 0 bases from V and 5 bases from J, leaving 15 bases between. Germline CDR1 is SGHDT and CDR2 is YYEEEE. CDR3 length: 16 amino acids. This chain's CDR3 is CASSLDQSGKHNEQFF. CDR3 bases: TGTGCCAGCAGCTTGGATCAAAGCGGAAAGCACAATGAGCAGTTCTTC.

The V and J genes are TRBV27 and TRBJ2-1; 7 bases match TRBD1. Trimming at V came to 4 bases and at J to 5 bases, leaving 5 bases not matched to a gene. Germline V gene data show CDR1 as MNHEY and CDR2 as SMNVEV (reference sequence). The CDR3 spans 14 residues. DNA of the CDR3: TGTGCCAGCAGTTCAGGGGGAAGCGACAATGAGCAGTTCTTC. Its protein is CASSSGGSDNEQFF.